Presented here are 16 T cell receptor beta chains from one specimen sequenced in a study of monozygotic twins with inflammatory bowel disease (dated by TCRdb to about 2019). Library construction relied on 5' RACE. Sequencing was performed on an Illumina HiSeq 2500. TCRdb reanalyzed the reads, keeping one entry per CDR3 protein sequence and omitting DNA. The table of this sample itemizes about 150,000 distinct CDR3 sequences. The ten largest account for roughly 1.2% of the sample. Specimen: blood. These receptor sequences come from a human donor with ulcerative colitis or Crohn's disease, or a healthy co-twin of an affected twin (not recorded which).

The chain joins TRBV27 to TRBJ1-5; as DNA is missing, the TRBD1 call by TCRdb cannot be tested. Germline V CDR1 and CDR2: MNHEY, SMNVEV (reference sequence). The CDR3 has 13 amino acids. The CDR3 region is CASARAVNQPQHF.

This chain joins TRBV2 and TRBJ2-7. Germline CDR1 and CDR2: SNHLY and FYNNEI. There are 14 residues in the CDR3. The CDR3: CASSETRTPSEQYF.

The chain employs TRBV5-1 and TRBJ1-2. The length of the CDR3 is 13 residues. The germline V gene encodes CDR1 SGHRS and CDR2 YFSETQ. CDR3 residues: CASSIGQDNGYTF. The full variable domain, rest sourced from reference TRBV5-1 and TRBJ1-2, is KAGVTQTPRYLIKTRGQQVTLSCSPISGHRSVSWYQQTPGQGLQFLFEYFSETQRNKGNFPGRFSGRQFSNSRSEMNVSTLELGDSALYLCASSIGQDNGYTFGSGTRLTVV.

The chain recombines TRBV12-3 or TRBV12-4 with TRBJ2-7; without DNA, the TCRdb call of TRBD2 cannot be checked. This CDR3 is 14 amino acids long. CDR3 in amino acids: CASSFRAGASEQYF.

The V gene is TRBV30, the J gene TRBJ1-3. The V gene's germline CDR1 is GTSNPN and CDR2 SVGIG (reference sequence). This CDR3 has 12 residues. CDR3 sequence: CAWSVTGNTIYF.

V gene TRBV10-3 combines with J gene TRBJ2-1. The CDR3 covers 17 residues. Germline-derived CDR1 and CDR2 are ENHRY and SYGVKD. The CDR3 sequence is CAISESEAGSSYNEQFF.

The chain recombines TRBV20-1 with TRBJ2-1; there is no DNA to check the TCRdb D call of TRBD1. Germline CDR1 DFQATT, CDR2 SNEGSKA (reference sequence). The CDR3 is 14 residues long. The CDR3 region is CSASPGPPYNEQFF.

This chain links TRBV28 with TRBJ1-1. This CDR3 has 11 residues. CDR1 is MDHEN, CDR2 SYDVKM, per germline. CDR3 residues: CASRARFEAFF.

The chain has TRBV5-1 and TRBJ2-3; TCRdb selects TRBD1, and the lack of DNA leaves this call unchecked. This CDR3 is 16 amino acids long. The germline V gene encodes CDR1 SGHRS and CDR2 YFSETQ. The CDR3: CASSFGQDPSTDTQYF. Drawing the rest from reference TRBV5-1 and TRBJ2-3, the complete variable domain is KAGVTQTPRYLIKTRGQQVTLSCSPISGHRSVSWYQQTPGQGLQFLFEYFSETQRNKGNFPGRFSGRQFSNSRSEMNVSTLELGDSALYLCASSFGQDPSTDTQYFGPGTRLTVL.

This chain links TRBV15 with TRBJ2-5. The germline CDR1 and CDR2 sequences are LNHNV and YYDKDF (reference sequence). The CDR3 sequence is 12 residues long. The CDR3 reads CATSRDWETQYF.

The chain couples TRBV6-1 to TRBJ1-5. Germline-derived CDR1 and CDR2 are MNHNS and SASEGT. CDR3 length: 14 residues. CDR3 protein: CTSSEAGGIQPQHF.

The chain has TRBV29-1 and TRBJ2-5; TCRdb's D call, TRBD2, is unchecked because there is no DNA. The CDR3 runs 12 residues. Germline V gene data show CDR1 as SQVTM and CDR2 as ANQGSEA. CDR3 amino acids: CSVDYGRETQYF.

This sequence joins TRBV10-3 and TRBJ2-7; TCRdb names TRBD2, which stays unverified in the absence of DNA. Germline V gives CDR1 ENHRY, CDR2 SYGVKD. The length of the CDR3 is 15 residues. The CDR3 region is CAISEGLAVSYEQYF.

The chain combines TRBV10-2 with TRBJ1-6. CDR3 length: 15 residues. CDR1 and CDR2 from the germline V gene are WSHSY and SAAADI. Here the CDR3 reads CASSESGRSNSPLHF.

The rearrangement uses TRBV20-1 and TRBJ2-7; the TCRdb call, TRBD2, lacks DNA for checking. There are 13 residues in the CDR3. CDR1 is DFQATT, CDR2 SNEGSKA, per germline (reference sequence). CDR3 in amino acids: CSAPTSGSYEQYF.

CDR3 amino acids: CASSEGVAYGYTF. This sequence joins TRBV10-2 and TRBJ1-2. CDR3 length equals 13 residues. From germline, CDR1 is WSHSY and CDR2 SAAADI.